Each of the 2 T cell receptor beta chains below was sequenced from the same sample in a study of blood T cell repertoires in COVID-19. Data came from immunoSEQ multiplex PCR; TCRdb stores just in-frame clones and leaves some out. Among approximately 140,000 clones listed, approximately 80% were seen once. Input material: peripheral blood. All receptors come from a human donor in a cohort sampled during active COVID-19.

The genes are TRBV5-4 and TRBJ1-6, with D perhaps TRBD1 (6 bases). CDR1 and CDR2 from the germline V gene are SGHNT and YYREEE (reference sequence). The CDR3 runs 17 residues. V was shortened by 2 bases and J by 4 bases, with 16 bases between the two germline ends. CDR3 DNA: TGTGCCAGCAGCTTCCGAGTTGGGGGCCAGTATAATTCACCCCTCCACTTT. Amino acids: CASSFRVGGQYNSPLHF.

The gene calls are TRBV9 and TRBJ2-3, with 9 bases aligning to TRBD2. Trimming removed 2 bases from V and 3 bases from J; junction bases left unmatched: 7. CDR3 length: 16 amino acids. Germline V CDR1 and CDR2: SGDLS, YYNGEE. CDR3 in amino acids: CASSVVGLAGTDTQYF. The CDR3, as DNA: TGTGCCAGCAGCGTCGTGGGGCTAGCGGGAACAGATACGCAGTATTTT.